The present T cell receptor beta chain was sequenced within a study of shared clonotypes between healthy human individuals. Study at large: The people who gave samples were two women and three men aged 18 to 49. Study findings and constraints: Larger estimated richness was generally seen in naive subsets than in memory subsets.

Naive CD8 cells comprised CD45RO-negative, CCR7-positively selected cells, excluding terminally differentiated effector memory CD45RA+ cells. Data came from immunoSEQ multiplex PCR; TCRdb stores just in-frame clones and leaves some out. Of more than 2 million clones listed, approximately 92% are singletons. A remark on this clone: Its antigen is unidentified. Other DNA sequences in the sample encode the same CDR3.

Germline V lookup: CDR1 SGHRS, CDR2 YFSETQ. CDR3 size: 15 residues. Trimming cost V 1 base and J 0 bases; bases outside gene matches: 2. The rearrangement uses TRBV5-1 and TRBJ1-1, with 8 bases fitting TRBD1. Sequencing used naive CD8+ T cells from PBMCs. This receptor was obtained from a man aged 18-30 years in good health. Some clones in this sample may be carry-over from other donors' samples. In DNA form, the CDR3 reads TGCGCCAGCAGCTTGACAGGGGGATTGAACACTGAAGCTTTCTTT. Its protein is CASSLTGGLNTEAFF.